The following is a T cell receptor beta chain sequence with its context. What it recognizes is unknown. The sample belongs to a study of T-cell memory formation after mild COVID-19. V lost 5 bases, J lost 5 bases, and 18 bases lay in between. The CDR3 has 15 amino acids. Germline V CDR1 and CDR2: SGHAT, FQNNGV. Overall study findings and caveats: The main location of contracting CD4+ clones was CM and EM, and that of contracting CD8+ clones was EMRA.

TCRdb called the 5' RACE reads again in MiXCR, with one record for every CDR3 protein. The repertoire holds about 560,000 distinct CDR3 sequences, with 17% as singletons. V is TRBV11-2 and J is TRBJ2-5; D perhaps matches TRBD2 (5 bases). Sample: PBMCs or a T cell subset sorted from them (not recorded which). The source of this sequence is an adult woman who had mild COVID-19 (a few samples of this study predate the infection). Cell type and time point are not known. The CDR3 protein is CASSPVNPGGETQYF. The CDR3 DNA sequence: TGTGCCAGCAGCCCCGTGAACCCCGGAGGCGAGACCCAGTACTTC.